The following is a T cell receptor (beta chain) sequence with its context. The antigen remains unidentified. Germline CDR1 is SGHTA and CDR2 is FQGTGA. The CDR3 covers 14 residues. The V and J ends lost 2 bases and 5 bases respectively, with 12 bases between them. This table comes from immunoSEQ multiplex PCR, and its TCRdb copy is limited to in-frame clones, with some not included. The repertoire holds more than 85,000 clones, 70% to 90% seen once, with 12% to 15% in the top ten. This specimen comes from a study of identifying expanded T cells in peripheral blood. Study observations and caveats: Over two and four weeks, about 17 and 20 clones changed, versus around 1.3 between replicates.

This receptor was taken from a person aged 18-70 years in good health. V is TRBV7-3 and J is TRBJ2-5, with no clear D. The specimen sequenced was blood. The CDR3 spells CASSLEPSGETQYF. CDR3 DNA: TGTGCCAGCAGCTTAGAGCCTAGTGGGGAGACCCAGTACTTC.